The 30 T cell receptor beta chains below were found in one sample sequenced in a study of T cell responses to AZD1222 COVID-19 vaccine. Assay used: immunoSEQ multiplex PCR; TCRdb lists only in-frame clones, some missing. The sample lists over 110,000 clones; roughly 90% were seen once. The material sequenced was peripheral blood, taken on day 0 of AZD1222 vaccination. The receptor source for this set is an adult in good health.

This clone was recorded only once. The V call is TRBV2, the J call TRBJ2-3; 12 bases fit TRBD2. The CDR3 is 15 amino acids. CDR1 and CDR2 from the germline V gene are SNHLY and FYNNEI. V lost 6 bases, J lost 5 bases, and 6 bases stayed unmatched. Written as DNA, the CDR3 is TGTGCCAGCAGCTCTAGCGGGAGGGCGGGAGATACGCAGTATTTT. Its protein is CASSSSGRAGDTQYF. The full variable domain, in which reference TRBV2 and TRBJ2-3 provide the parts outside the CDR3, is EPEVTQTPSHQVTQMGQEVILRCVPISNHLYFYWYRQILGQKVEFLVSFYNNEISEKSEIFDDQFSVERPDGSNFTLKIRSTKLEDSAMYFCASSSSGRAGDTQYFGPGTRLTVL.

The V call is TRBV27, the J call TRBJ2-7; 7 bases match TRBD2. Trimming at V came to 2 bases and at J to 0 bases, leaving 4 bases not matched to a gene. Germline loops: CDR1 MNHEY, CDR2 SMNVEV (reference sequence). The CDR3 length is 15 residues. CDR3 sequence: CASSLLAASSYEQYF. Written as DNA, the CDR3 is TGTGCCAGCAGTTTACTAGCGGCGAGCTCCTACGAGCAGTACTTC.

The V and J genes are TRBV27 and TRBJ1-1; perhaps TRBD1 as D (5 bases). CDR3 length: 13 residues. Between the trimmed V and J ends, which lost 5 bases and 7 bases, there was a span of 14 bases. CDR1 and CDR2 from the germline V gene are MNHEY and SMNVEV (reference sequence). The CDR3 nucleotides read TGTGCCAGCAGTCCCACGTGGGGGATTGAAGCTTTCTTT. This sequence encodes CASSPTWGIEAFF.

The rearrangement links TRBV27 to TRBJ2-7; TRBD1 matches 7 bases. CDR1 is MNHEY, CDR2 SMNVEV, per germline (reference sequence). With 6 bases clipped from V and 3 bases from J, the junction kept 5 bases outside the gene matches. This CDR3 comprises 13 residues. CDR3 nucleotides: TGTGCCAGCAGAGACAGGGTGCGCTACGAGCAGTACTTC. It translates to CASRDRVRYEQYF.

The rearrangement joins TRBV4-2 to TRBJ2-5; TRBD1 agrees at 7 bases. Germline assignment: CDR1 LGHNA and CDR2 YNFKEQ. This CDR3 spans 18 amino acids. The V gene end was trimmed by 1 base and the J gene end by 1 base; junction bases not matched to a gene: 12. The CDR3 DNA follows: TGTGCCAGCAGCCAAGTATCAGAAACAGGGGTCTCCCAAGAGACCCAGTACTTC. Translating it yields CASSQVSETGVSQETQYF.

V and J are TRBV29-1 and TRBJ1-2; TRBD1 might be the D (5 bases). The germline V and J ends were trimmed by 3 bases and 4 bases, with 15 bases remaining between them. Per the germline V gene, CDR1 is SQVTM and CDR2 is ANQGSEA. This CDR3 region has 14 residues. The CDR3 DNA reads TGCAGCGTTGACATGCAGGGATCGTCCTATGGCTACACCTTC. Residues: CSVDMQGSSYGYTF.

The chain combines TRBV30 with TRBJ1-1; 8 bases are a match to TRBD1. There are 11 residues in the CDR3. V shed 1 base, J shed 8 bases, and the junction held 0 bases outside the gene matches. Germline CDR1 and CDR2: GTSNPN and SVGIG (reference sequence). As DNA, the CDR3 is TGTGCCTGGAGTGGGGACAGGGAAGCTTTCTTT. This gives the protein CAWSGDREAFF.

The chain has TRBV27 and TRBJ1-6; TRBD1 might be the D (6 bases). V lost 2 bases to trimming and J lost 7 bases, with 9 bases between them. CDR1 and CDR2 (germline): MNHEY, SMNVEV (reference sequence). This CDR3 is 14 amino acids long. The CDR3 is CASSLAGVNSPLHF. In DNA, the CDR3 is TGTGCCAGCAGTTTAGCAGGGGTAAATTCACCCCTCCACTTT.

The rearrangement uses TRBV10-3 and TRBJ1-5; 8 nucleotides align to TRBD1. The CDR3 has 15 amino acids. Trimming at V came to 6 bases and at J to 4 bases, leaving 8 bases not matched to a gene. Germline V CDR1 and CDR2: ENHRY, SYGVKD. The CDR3 spells CAISDDRGINQPQHF. DNA for the CDR3: TGTGCCATCAGCGATGACAGGGGAATTAATCAGCCCCAGCATTTT.

This clone has only one observation. The chain uses TRBV7-2 and TRBJ2-1; 8 nucleotides align to TRBD2. The CDR3 covers 16 residues. CDR1 and CDR2 (germline): SGHTA, FQGNSA. With 5 bases clipped from V and 8 bases from J, the junction kept 14 bases outside the gene matches. CDR3: CASSRRSAGGVDEQFF. CDR3 in DNA: TGTGCCAGCAGCCGCCGATCGGCGGGAGGAGTAGATGAGCAGTTCTTC.

The chain employs TRBV19 and TRBJ1-5; D remains ambiguous. CDR1 and CDR2 (germline): LNHDA, SQIVND (reference sequence). The CDR3 consists of 15 residues. V lost 3 bases and J lost 2, with 11 bases in between. Written as DNA, the CDR3 is TGTGCCAGTAGTATTCTGGGAGATGGCAATCAGCCCCAGCATTTT. Protein product: CASSILGDGNQPQHF.

J is TRBJ2-5 and V is TRBV5-4, with 7 nucleotides matching TRBD2. Germline trimming cut 4 bases from V and 4 bases from J; bases unmatched to any gene: 10. Germline V lookup: CDR1 SGHNT, CDR2 YYREEE (reference sequence). The CDR3 has 15 amino acids. CDR3 sequence: CASSPPGGRGETQYF. The CDR3 DNA follows: TGTGCCAGCAGCCCCCCGGGGGGTAGAGGAGAGACCCAGTACTTC.

The chain has TRBV15 and TRBJ2-5, with D perhaps matching TRBD2 (5 bases). This CDR3 has 14 residues. The V end lost 6 bases, the J end lost 3 bases, and 14 bases lay between the germline ends. Germline values: CDR1 LNHNV, CDR2 YYDKDF (reference sequence). The CDR3 region is CATSPGLKKETQYF. DNA for the CDR3: TGTGCCACCAGTCCGGGATTAAAAAAAGAGACCCAGTACTTC.

The J gene is TRBJ2-2, the V gene TRBV4-3, with a tentative D call TRBD1 (6 bases). The germline V gene has CDR1 LGHNA and CDR2 YSLEER. The length of the CDR3 is 14 residues. Trimming left V 3 bases short and J 6 bases short, with 11 bases between. The CDR3 coding sequence is TGCGCCAGCAGCCAGGCAGGGGTGGCCGGGGAGCTGTTTTTT. As protein: CASSQAGVAGELFF.

The chain links TRBV6-1 to TRBJ1-5, with D unclear. The CDR3 is made up of 14 amino acids. The germline CDR1 and CDR2 sequences are MNHNS and SASEGT. V was clipped by 1 base and J by 2 bases, with 6 bases between them. CDR3 sequence reads: CASSEEFRNQPQHF. The CDR3 region has the DNA TGTGCCAGCAGTGAAGAATTCCGCAATCAGCCCCAGCATTTT.

The table lists this clone with a few counts. V and J are TRBV25-1 and TRBJ2-2; D may be TRBD1 or TRBD2 (5 bases each). Germline V CDR1 and CDR2: MGHDK, SYGVNS. The CDR3 consists of 14 residues. Trimming took 3 bases from V and 3 from J, leaving 8 bases between them. The CDR3 DNA is TGTGCCAGCAGTGACGGGACCCACACCGGGGAGCTGTTTTTT. Encoded protein: CASSDGTHTGELFF.

CDR3 region: CASSDSGDYYGYTF. In DNA, the CDR3 is TGTGCCAGCAGTGATTCAGGGGATTACTATGGCTACACCTTC. The V and J genes are TRBV2 and TRBJ1-2; TRBD1 might be the D (6 bases). The CDR3 length is 14 residues. The V gene lost 3 bases and the J gene lost 3 bases, with 11 bases spanning the gap. CDR1 is SNHLY and CDR2 is FYNNEI in the germline V gene. Based on the CDR3 plus reference TRBV2 and TRBJ1-2, the full variable domain is EPEVTQTPSHQVTQMGQEVILRCVPISNHLYFYWYRQILGQKVEFLVSFYNNEISEKSEIFDDQFSVERPDGSNFTLKIRSTKLEDSAMYFCASSDSGDYYGYTFGSGTRLTVV.

The gene calls are TRBV5-4 and TRBJ1-5, with D perhaps TRBD1 (5 bases). Deletions cut 0 bases from V and 2 bases from J, with 6 bases between. The CDR3 length is 14 residues. CDR1 SGHNT and CDR2 YYREEE come from the germline V gene (reference sequence). CDR3 sequence (DNA): TGTGCCAGCAGCTTGGGGGGCCGCAATCAGCCCCAGCATTTT. This sequence encodes CASSLGGRNQPQHF.

V is TRBV5-8 and J is TRBJ1-3, with TRBD1 identical over 9 bases. Germline loops: CDR1 SGHTS, CDR2 YDEGEE. The CDR3 is 16 amino acids. V lost 0 bases, J lost 4 bases, and 5 bases stayed unmatched. CDR3 sequence: CASSLGDREVGNTIYF. In DNA form, the CDR3 reads TGTGCCAGCAGCTTGGGGGACAGGGAAGTCGGAAACACCATATATTTT.

This sequence joins TRBV5-5 and TRBJ2-7; D unclear. Deletions cut 2 bases from V and 2 bases from J, with 11 bases between. The germline CDR1 and CDR2 sequences are SGHKS and YYEKEE (reference sequence). The CDR3 is 14 amino acids. The CDR3 DNA sequence: TGTGCCAGCAGCTTTCATCTCGTTGCCTACGAGCAGTACTTC. This translates into CASSFHLVAYEQYF.

CDR3 sequence: CASSVGPTGGGATNEKLFF. For the CDR3, the DNA is TGTGCCAGCAGCGTTGGACCAACAGGGGGTGGGGCAACTAATGAAAAACTGTTTTTT. The chain joins TRBV9 to TRBJ1-4; 8 bases line up with TRBD1. This CDR3 has 19 amino acids. V was pared by 2 bases and J by 0 bases, with 12 bases of the junction left unmatched. CDR1 is SGDLS, CDR2 YYNGEE, per germline.

The rearrangement links TRBV7-2 to TRBJ2-5, with 7 bases lining up with TRBD1. V was clipped by 5 bases and J by 5 bases; unmatched bases: 8. Germline V gene data show CDR1 as SGHTA and CDR2 as FQGNSA. The length of the CDR3 is 14 residues. CDR3 sequence (DNA): TGTGCCAGCAGCCCAGACAGGGCCGCGGAGACCCAGTACTTC. Protein: CASSPDRAAETQYF.

The chain employs TRBV7-2 and TRBJ2-1; 11 bases are shared with TRBD2. The V and J ends lost 6 bases and 3 bases, in that order; junction bases with no gene match: 4. This CDR3 spans 15 amino acids. Germline CDR1 and CDR2: SGHTA and FQGNSA. CDR3 amino acids: CASRTTSGNYNEQFF. Here the CDR3 DNA reads TGTGCCAGCAGGACGACTAGCGGGAACTACAATGAGCAGTTCTTC.

The CDR3 DNA follows: TGCGCCAGCAGCGAGGGCTTTGAGACCCAGTACTTC. Amino acid sequence: CASSEGFETQYF. This chain joins TRBV5-1 and TRBJ2-5; TRBD2 might be the D (5 bases). V lost 4 bases and J 5 bases, leaving 9 bases between the germline ends. Germline CDR1 is SGHRS and CDR2 is YFSETQ. This CDR3 is 12 amino acids long.

Here the CDR3 reads CAWTGTSGYTDTQYF. The CDR3 coding sequence is TGTGCCTGGACAGGGACTAGCGGATACACAGATACGCAGTATTTT. The rearrangement links TRBV30 to TRBJ2-3; 11 nucleotides align to TRBD2. J gave up 2 bases and V 4 bases, and 5 bases lay outside the gene matches. CDR3 length: 15 residues. Germline V CDR1 and CDR2: GTSNPN, SVGIG (reference sequence).

This clone was detected only once. J is TRBJ2-5 and V is TRBV6-2 or TRBV6-3; 7 bases line up with TRBD2. The V segment lost 2 bases and the J segment 0 bases; nucleotides outside the gene matches: 3. CDR3 size: 15 residues. Germline V CDR1 and CDR2: MNHEY, SVGEGT. CDR3 amino acids: CASSYLAENQETQYF. The DNA for the CDR3 is TGTGCCAGCAGTTACCTAGCGGAGAACCAAGAGACCCAGTACTTC.

V usage is TRBV7-6 and J usage is TRBJ2-6, with 9 positions matching TRBD2. Per germline, CDR1 SGHVS and CDR2 FNYEAQ. Trimming took 5 bases from V and 1 from J; bases not matched to a gene: 6. This CDR3 has 17 residues. The CDR3 bases are TGTGCCAGCAGCGCACTAGCGGGCAGATCTGGGGCCAACGTCCTGACTTTC. Its translation: CASSALAGRSGANVLTF.

This chain links TRBV9 with TRBJ2-1; D gene ambiguous. Germline CDR1 reads SGDLS; CDR2 reads YYNGEE. V was trimmed by 1 base and J by 7 bases, leaving 6 bases between them. The CDR3 length is 12 residues. CDR3 loop: CASSVMENEQFF. The CDR3, as DNA: TGTGCCAGCAGCGTAATGGAGAATGAGCAGTTCTTC.

The genes are TRBV18 and TRBJ1-2, with 9 positions matching TRBD1. Germline lookup yields CDR1 KGHSH and CDR2 LQKENI. The CDR3 covers 16 residues. Trimming took 3 bases from V and 4 from J; bases not matched to a gene: 9. The CDR3 DNA sequence: TGTGCCAGCTCACCGGGACAGGGTGGAGTAGCCTATGGCTACACCTTC. This translates into CASSPGQGGVAYGYTF.

V gene TRBV5-4 combines with J gene TRBJ2-2; 9 bases match TRBD1. Trimming at V came to 1 base and at J to 8 bases, leaving 6 bases not matched to a gene. There are 15 residues in the CDR3. The germline CDR1 and CDR2 sequences are SGHNT and YYREEE (reference sequence). This chain's CDR3 is CASSLPGQGVGELFF. The CDR3 DNA reads TGTGCCAGCAGCTTGCCGGGACAGGGTGTAGGGGAGCTGTTTTTT.